This paragraph reports one T cell receptor (beta chain). The method was immunoSEQ multiplex PCR; TCRdb's version includes in-frame clones alone and lacks a portion of them. Here the sample spans 200,000 to 300,000 clones, under 90% being singletons. Looked up from germline, CDR1 is SGDLS and CDR2 is YYNGEE. The CDR3 length is 18 residues. Between the trimmed V and J ends, which lost 1 base and 3 bases, there was a span of 20 bases. These data originate in a study of blood T cell repertoires in COVID-19. This clonotype originated in a man between 60 and 70 years old with acute or convalescent COVID-19. The sample consisted of peripheral blood. The V and J genes are TRBV9 and TRBJ1-3; no clear D. The CDR3 nucleotides are TGTGCCAGCAGCGTATTCCCCACTACCCGGGAACATGGAAACACCATATATTTT. Translation gives CASSVFPTTREHGNTIYF.